These 27 T cell receptor beta chains were sequenced from one sample in a study of identical twins. From the 5' RACE reads, TCRdb called clonotypes with MiXCR, one entry per CDR3 protein. This table has roughly 150,000 distinct CDR3 sequences, 3% to 4.5% appearing once. Source material: memory T cells sorted from blood. The receptor set was obtained from a man younger than 30 in good health.

This clonotype was found many times. The rearrangement links TRBV20-1 to TRBJ2-5; D is tentatively TRBD1 or TRBD2 (6 bases each). The CDR3 length is 17 residues. The V end lost 4 bases, the J end lost 6 bases, and 27 bases lay between the germline ends. Germline V lookup: CDR1 DFQATT, CDR2 SNEGSKA (reference sequence). As DNA, the CDR3 is TGCAGTGCTAATCTCCCACAGGGCGGGGTTGGCGGGAAGACCCAGTACTTC. Its translation: CSANLPQGGVGGKTQYF.

This clonotype was recorded at least ten times. This sequence joins TRBV5-8 and TRBJ2-1; 12 nucleotides align to TRBD2. Germline trimming cut 1 base from V and 15 bases from J; bases unmatched to any gene: 8. Germline-derived CDR1 and CDR2 are SGHTS and YDEGEE. This CDR3 spans 14 amino acids. The CDR3 region has the DNA TGTGCCAGCAGCTTGTGGCTAGCGGGAGGGCCGCCGTTCTTC. Its protein is CASSLWLAGGPPFF.

This clonotype has a handful of counts. The chain joins TRBV13 to TRBJ2-2; D may match TRBD1 or TRBD2 (5 bases each). Germline CDR1 is PRHDT and CDR2 is FYEKMQ (reference sequence). This CDR3 has 17 amino acids. The V and J ends lost 5 bases and 7 bases respectively, with 23 bases between them. The CDR3 here is CASSPAWGNWDNGELFF. The CDR3 coding sequence is TGTGCCAGCAGCCCGGCATGGGGGAACTGGGATAACGGGGAGCTGTTTTTT. The full variable domain, with the rest looked up from reference TRBV13 and TRBJ2-2, is AAGVIQSPRHLIKEKRETATLKCYPIPRHDTVYWYQQGPGQDPQFLISFYEKMQSDKGSIPDRFSAQQFSDYHSELNMSSLELGDSALYFCASSPAWGNWDNGELFFGEGSRLTVL.

The chain is built from TRBV28 and TRBJ2-1; D possibly uses TRBD1 or TRBD2 (7 bases each). CDR3 length: 16 amino acids. The V gene lost 5 bases and the J gene lost 3 bases, with 17 bases spanning the gap. Germline V CDR1 and CDR2: MDHEN, SYDVKM. The chain's CDR3 is CASSLPQGGGYNEQFF. The CDR3 coding sequence is TGTGCCAGCAGTCTCCCCCAGGGGGGGGGCTACAATGAGCAGTTCTTC.

This clonotype was seen repeatedly, ten times or more. The rearrangement joins TRBV30 to TRBJ2-2, with D unresolved. Germline V gives CDR1 GTSNPN, CDR2 SVGIG (reference sequence). V lost 3 bases to trimming and J lost 4 bases, with 6 bases between them. The CDR3 is made up of 12 amino acids. CDR3 loop: CAWRDTTGELFF. As DNA, the CDR3 is TGTGCCTGGAGGGATACCACCGGGGAGCTGTTTTTT. Full variable domain (missing parts from reference TRBV30 and TRBJ2-2): SQTIHQWPATLVQPVGSPLSLECTVEGTSNPNLYWYRQAAGRGLQLLFYSVGIGQISSEVPQNLSASRPQDRQFILSSKKLLLSDSGFYLCAWRDTTGELFFGEGSRLTVL.

This clonotype has only a few counts. The rearrangement uses TRBV5-5 and TRBJ1-5, with D perhaps TRBD1 (5 bases). This CDR3 comprises 14 residues. CDR1 SGHKS and CDR2 YYEKEE come from the germline V gene (reference sequence). The V gene lost 1 base and the J gene lost 3 bases, with 8 bases spanning the gap. The CDR3 region has the DNA TGTGCCAGCAGCTTGTGGGGGGACAATCAGCCCCAGCATTTT. It codes for CASSLWGDNQPQHF.

In its sample, this clonotype was seen many times. This chain links TRBV5-1 with TRBJ2-7; tentatively, D is TRBD1 or TRBD2 (5 bases each). Trimming took off 0 bases at V and 0 bases at J, with 10 bases between the two ends. CDR3 length: 15 amino acids. In germline, CDR1 is SGHRS, CDR2 YFSETQ. CDR3 protein: CASSLEFGTSYEQYF. For the CDR3, the DNA is TGCGCCAGCAGCTTGGAATTCGGGACCTCCTACGAGCAGTACTTC.

This clonotype was detected many times. This chain links TRBV18 with TRBJ2-4; D call uncertain. Germline loops: CDR1 KGHSH, CDR2 LQKENI. The V end was cut by 4 bases, the J end by 7 bases, with 11 bases between. This CDR3 spans 13 amino acids. CDR3 DNA sequence: TGTGCCAGCTCACTCGGGTATGGGAACATTCAGTACTTC. Protein sequence: CASSLGYGNIQYF.

This clonotype has ten or more counts. The chain employs TRBV12-3 or TRBV12-4 and TRBJ2-3, with 10 bases lining up with TRBD2. The CDR3 runs 16 residues. Trimming cost V 6 bases and J 1 base; bases outside gene matches: 7. CDR3 bases: TGTGCCAGCAGGAGCGGGAGGGCCTTTGGCACAGATACGCAGTATTTT. Translated: CASRSGRAFGTDTQYF.

Note on this clonotype: A read error is possible here, since a much larger clone lies one base away. V is TRBV7-7 and J is TRBJ2-4; D remains unclear. V was shortened by 8 bases and J by 6 bases, with 17 bases between the two germline ends. The CDR3 consists of 14 residues. The germline V gene has CDR1 SSHAT and CDR2 FNYEAQ (reference sequence). The CDR3: CASVRHLTINIQYF. CDR3 sequence (DNA): TGTGCCAGCGTCAGGCACTTAACCATAAACATTCAGTACTTC.

Ten or more counts support this clonotype. The DNA of the CDR3 is TGTGCCAGCAGTTTAGGGGCTAAGTATGAAGCTTTCTTT. Translation gives CASSLGAKYEAFF. This chain joins TRBV12-3 or TRBV12-4 and TRBJ1-1, with D uncertain. The CDR3 length is 13 residues. The V end lost 1 base, the J end lost 7 bases, and 10 bases lay between the germline ends.

This clonotype was picked up many times. This chain joins TRBV20-1 and TRBJ2-3, with D possibly being TRBD2 (6 bases). The germline V gene has CDR1 DFQATT and CDR2 SNEGSKA (reference sequence). The CDR3 covers 12 residues. V lost 3 bases and J lost 5, with 9 bases in between. CDR3 sequence reads: CSASGSEDTQYF. Written as DNA, the CDR3 is TGCAGTGCTAGCGGGAGTGAAGATACGCAGTATTTT.

There are many counts of this clonotype. The gene calls are TRBV11-2 and TRBJ2-7; 7 nucleotides match TRBD1. Germline V lookup: CDR1 SGHAT, CDR2 FQNNGV. Losses at the gene ends were 1 base for V and 1 base for J; bases not matched to a gene: 10. The CDR3 sequence is 17 residues long. The CDR3 nucleotides read TGTGCCAGCAGCTTAGTGTTCGGGACAGCCCGTTCCTACGAGCAGTACTTC. Translated: CASSLVFGTARSYEQYF. Based on the CDR3 plus reference TRBV11-2 and TRBJ2-7, the full variable domain is EAGVAQSPRYKIIEKRQSVAFWCNPISGHATLYWYQQILGQGPKLLIQFQNNGVVDDSQLPKDRFSAERLKGVDSTLKIQPAKLEDSAVYLCASSLVFGTARSYEQYFGPGTRLTVT.

There are many counts of this clonotype. V and J are TRBV20-1 and TRBJ1-3; D is unresolved. The CDR3 extends over 12 amino acids. Germline CDR1 reads DFQATT; CDR2 reads SNEGSKA (reference sequence). V was shortened by 6 bases and J by 2 bases, with 8 bases between the two germline ends. The CDR3 reads CSAPGPGNTIYF. The CDR3 DNA is TGCAGTGCCCCTGGGCCTGGAAACACCATATATTTT.

In this sample, this clonotype turned up many times. This chain uses TRBV29-1 with TRBJ2-1; TRBD2 matches at 14 bases. The CDR3 loop spans 18 amino acids. Germline V gives CDR1 SQVTM, CDR2 ANQGSEA. V lost 0 bases and J lost 4; bases outside the gene matches: 8. In DNA form, the CDR3 reads TGCAGCGTTGAAGATGTGGGACTAGCGGGAGAGCCTTACAATGAGCAGTTCTTC. This sequence encodes CSVEDVGLAGEPYNEQFF.

This clonotype was observed at least ten times. The chain links TRBV7-2 to TRBJ1-5, with D possibly TRBD1 on 6 matching bases. The germline V gene has CDR1 SGHTA and CDR2 FQGNSA. CDR3 length: 14 amino acids. V was trimmed by 5 bases and J by 5 bases, leaving 13 bases between them. CDR3 sequence (DNA): TGTGCCAGCAGCCCCGGACAGCTTTATCAGCCCCAGCATTTT. Translation: CASSPGQLYQPQHF.

This clonotype is categorized as medium-sized. The chain carries TRBV12-3 or TRBV12-4 and TRBJ2-1; D is tentatively TRBD1 or TRBD2 (6 bases each). Trimming cost V 3 bases and J 0 bases, with 15 bases left between them. The CDR3 runs to 17 residues. CDR3 nucleotide sequence: TGTGCCAGCAGTTTGGAGGGGGTTTTGGGCTCCTACAATGAGCAGTTCTTC. This translates into CASSLEGVLGSYNEQFF.

This clonotype came up many times. The chain has TRBV12-3 or TRBV12-4 and TRBJ1-1, with 7 bases identical to TRBD1. The CDR3 sequence is 17 residues long. The trim removed 7 bases at V and 5 bases at J, leaving 19 bases unmatched. CDR3 sequence: CASNLRVGRGGTTEAFF. The CDR3 DNA is TGTGCCAGCAACCTGAGGGTTGGCAGGGGGGGAACGACTGAAGCTTTCTTT.

This clonotype was seen repeatedly, ten times or more. The rearrangement uses TRBV5-4 and TRBJ2-7, with 7 bases fitting TRBD1. This CDR3 region has 13 residues. The germline CDR1 and CDR2 sequences are SGHNT and YYREEE (reference sequence). V dropped 4 bases and J dropped 2; count of bases not matched to a gene: 3. The CDR3 sequence is CASSLTGTYEQYF. The CDR3, as DNA: TGTGCCAGCAGCCTGACAGGGACCTACGAGCAGTACTTC.

This clonotype was picked up many times. The chain has TRBV5-6 and TRBJ2-5; D is unresolved. Germline assignment: CDR1 SGHDT and CDR2 YYEEEE. V lost 1 base, J lost 1 base, and 8 bases lay in between. The CDR3 is made up of 14 amino acids. The CDR3, as DNA: TGTGCCAGCAGCTTGTGGCAGACCCAAGAGACCCAGTACTTC. It codes for CASSLWQTQETQYF.

This clonotype was recorded many times. CDR3 bases: TGTGCCAGCAGGGCGGAGGGCGCCCCTGGGGCCAACGTCCTGACTTTC. Protein product: CASRAEGAPGANVLTF. The rearrangement joins TRBV28 to TRBJ2-6, with D perhaps matching TRBD2 (6 bases). Germline V gene sequence: CDR1 MDHEN, CDR2 SYDVKM. This CDR3 has 16 amino acids. The V end lost 6 bases, the J end lost 2 bases, and 14 bases lay between the germline ends. The complete variable domain, with remaining parts taken from reference TRBV28 and TRBJ2-6, reads DVKVTQSSRYLVKRTGEKVFLECVQDMDHENMFWYRQDPGLGLRLIYFSYDVKMKEKGDIPEGYSVSREKKERFSLILESASTNQTSMYLCASRAEGAPGANVLTFGAGSRLTVL.

The CDR3 spells CASSIESSVNEQFF. DNA of the CDR3: TGTGCCAGTAGTATAGAATCTAGCGTCAATGAGCAGTTCTTC. The J gene is TRBJ2-1, the V gene TRBV19, with D perhaps TRBD2 (6 bases). This CDR3 has 14 residues. Trimming removed 0 bases from V and 6 bases from J, with 9 bases in between. CDR1 and CDR2 (germline): LNHDA, SQIVND (reference sequence).

In this sample, this clonotype turned up many times. This chain uses TRBV3-1 with TRBJ2-3, with 11 bases matching TRBD2. V gave up 4 bases and J gave up 4 bases; unmatched junction bases: 7. The CDR3 extends over 16 amino acids. Germline V CDR1 and CDR2: LGHDT, YNNKEL (reference sequence). This CDR3 is CASSPSTSGIADTQYF. The DNA of the CDR3 is TGTGCCAGCAGCCCTTCGACTAGCGGGATCGCAGATACGCAGTATTTT.

This clonotype was recorded many times. The rearrangement uses TRBV12-3 or TRBV12-4 and TRBJ2-5, with D possibly being TRBD1 or TRBD2 (6 bases each). V was shortened by 1 base and J by 1 base, with 13 bases between the two germline ends. CDR3 length equals 16 residues. The CDR3 DNA is TGTGCCAGCAGTTTAGATGGGGGGCCTTCCCAAGAGACCCAGTACTTC. Translated: CASSLDGGPSQETQYF.

With respect to this clonotype: This could be a read error, since a much larger clone is one nucleotide away. The conserved phenylalanine or tryptophan normally closing the CDR3 is absent here, so this likely arose from a read error. It is unclear where the CDR3 begins or ends on the DNA, so no DNA is shown, and the CDR3 is as TCRdb lists it. The chain links TRBV29-1 to TRBJ2-5. The CDR3 has 10 amino acids, counting both end residues. The germline V gene encodes CDR1 SQVTM and CDR2 ANQGSEA. CDR3 sequence: CSVVGRDSYY.

This clonotype was found many times. The J gene is TRBJ1-1, the V gene TRBV5-1; D unclear. This CDR3 is 12 amino acids long. V was clipped by 2 bases and J by 8 bases, with 10 bases between them. CDR1 and CDR2 from the germline V gene are SGHRS and YFSETQ. The CDR3 here is CASSFPSPEAFF. Here the CDR3 DNA reads TGCGCCAGCAGCTTCCCCTCCCCCGAAGCTTTCTTT.

This clonotype was found many times. The chain links TRBV30 to TRBJ2-5; a possible D gene is TRBD1 (5 bases). The CDR3 totals 13 residues. Germline V gene sequence: CDR1 GTSNPN, CDR2 SVGIG (reference sequence). Trimming removed 1 base from V and 0 bases from J, with 6 bases in between. The CDR3 sequence: CAWSEGNQETQYF. As DNA, the CDR3 is TGTGCCTGGAGTGAGGGGAACCAAGAGACCCAGTACTTC.